This T cell receptor (beta chain) appears in the sequencing data of a study of blood T cell repertoires in COVID-19. Study overall: T cells, B-cell-depleted T cells, or PBMCs supplied cDNA or gDNA.

Enrolled during active infection, Seattle patients were then followed longitudinally. Authors' analysis steps: Amplified reference gene primers provided the basis for estimating nucleated cell counts. The protocol was immunoSEQ multiplex PCR, while the TCRdb copy is restricted to in-frame clones and leaves out a portion. V, J and clone size are taken as reported in that table, and D and trimming were inferred from the DNA itself. The table includes fewer than 150,000 clones, around 90% detected once. Trimming took off 4 bases at V and 2 bases at J, with 12 bases between the two ends. Germline V gene sequence: CDR1 SEHNR, CDR2 FQNEAQ (reference sequence). CDR3 length: 14 residues.

The rearrangement links TRBV7-9 to TRBJ2-7, with a tentative D call TRBD2 (5 bases). Sequencing was performed on peripheral blood. This TCR came from a woman aged 60 to 75 with COVID-19, enrolled during active disease. This CDR3 is CASSWAGLPYEQYF. CDR3 coding DNA: TGTGCCAGCAGCTGGGCGGGCCTACCCTACGAGCAGTACTTC. The complete variable domain, with remaining parts taken from reference TRBV7-9 and TRBJ2-7, reads DTGVSQNPRHKITKRGQNVTFRCDPISEHNRLYWYRQTLGQGPEFLTYFQNEAQLEKSRLLSDRFSAERPKGSFSTLEIQRTEQGDSAMYLCASSWAGLPYEQYFGPGTRLTVT.